Presented here are 20 T cell receptor beta chains from one specimen sequenced in a study of T cell repertoires in cytomegalovirus infection. TCRdb processed the reads anew with MiXCR; each CDR3 protein has one entry. The data show some 700,000 distinct CDR3 sequences, 35% to 45% seen once. Sequencing was carried out using PBMCs. The source of these receptors is a human donor in good health (CMV status not recorded). Some clones in this sample may be carry-over from other donors' samples.

The rearrangement uses TRBV11-2 and TRBJ1-4; D gene ambiguous. Trimming took off 5 bases at V and 10 bases at J, with 17 bases between the two ends. This CDR3 has 14 amino acids. Germline lookup yields CDR1 SGHAT and CDR2 FQNNGV. DNA of the CDR3: TGTGCCAGCAGCCTCGACCCCTCGGGAGGAAAACTGTTTTTT. Translating it yields CASSLDPSGGKLFF.

The V call is TRBV23-1, the J call TRBJ2-4; 9 positions agree with TRBD2. TRBV23-1 has ORF status, its function being uncertain. The CDR3 loop spans 17 amino acids. J was trimmed by 1 base and V by 2 bases; bases with no gene match: 6. CDR3 sequence (DNA): TGCGCCAGCAGTCAAGCGGGGGGGTCTCCGGCCAAAAACATTCAGTACTTC. This translates into CASSQAGGSPAKNIQYF.

This clonotype was counted a few times. This rearrangement joins TRBV7-2 to TRBJ2-5; maybe TRBD1 (5 bases). Deletions cut 4 bases from V and 4 bases from J, with 10 bases between. This CDR3 has 13 amino acids. Looked up from germline, CDR1 is SGHTA and CDR2 is FQGNSA. As DNA, the CDR3 is TGTGCCAGCAGCTCTCAGGGTGGAGAGACCCAGTACTTC. Protein sequence: CASSSQGGETQYF.

Concerning this clonotype: Given a much more abundant clone one base away, this may be a read error. V usage is TRBV7-2 and J usage is TRBJ2-7; no reliable D call. Germline V CDR1 and CDR2: SGHTA, FQGNSA. The CDR3 is made up of 14 amino acids. The CDR3 bases are TGTCCCAGCAGCCTACCGTCCGGCCCCTACGAGCAGTACTTC. Its translation: CPSSLPSGPYEQYF.

This clonotype has at least ten counts. The J gene is TRBJ2-3, the V gene TRBV7-9, with 9 bases matching TRBD2. The length of the CDR3 is 14 residues. Germline V gene sequence: CDR1 SEHNR, CDR2 FQNEAQ (reference sequence). V gave up 5 bases and J gave up 5 bases; unmatched junction bases: 5. CDR3 in amino acids: CASSDSGRGDTQYF. The CDR3 DNA reads TGTGCCAGCAGCGATAGCGGGAGAGGAGATACGCAGTATTTT.

This clonotype was seen a handful of times. The CDR3 is CASSLSSTGRRGTQYF. Here the CDR3 DNA reads TGTGCCAGCAGTTTGAGTTCGACGGGGAGGCGCGGGACCCAGTACTTC. The chain recombines TRBV12-3 or TRBV12-4 with TRBJ2-5, with D possibly TRBD2 on 6 matching bases. Trimming left V 3 bases short and J 7 bases short, with 21 bases between. The CDR3 consists of 16 residues.

V usage is TRBV7-9 and J usage is TRBJ2-3; 9 bases agree with TRBD1. The CDR3 runs 15 residues. Germline V gene data show CDR1 as SEHNR and CDR2 as FQNEAQ (reference sequence). With 1 base clipped from V and 5 bases from J, the junction kept 4 bases outside the gene matches. CDR3 protein: CASSLEQTGGDTQYF. The DNA for the CDR3 is TGTGCCAGCAGCTTAGAACAGACAGGGGGAGATACGCAGTATTTT.

Regarding this clonotype: Mismatch with germline at one junction end may stem from a read error. The chain joins TRBV11-2 to TRBJ2-6; 9 bases align to TRBD2. This CDR3 has 14 amino acids. Germline CDR1 SGHAT, CDR2 FQNNGV. The CDR3 region is CARSLVAGANVLSF. In nucleotides, the CDR3 is TGTGCCAGAAGCTTAGTAGCGGGGGCCAACGTCCTGAGTTTC.

This clonotype showed up many times. The chain is built from TRBV11-2 and TRBJ1-1; no clear D. This CDR3 region has 14 residues. Germline lookup yields CDR1 SGHAT and CDR2 FQNNGV. The V gene lost 0 bases and the J gene lost 6 bases, with 11 bases spanning the gap. CDR3 protein: CASSLERDRAEAFF. In nucleotides, the CDR3 is TGTGCCAGCAGCTTAGAGAGGGATCGCGCTGAAGCTTTCTTT.

The V and J genes are TRBV2 and TRBJ1-1, with D perhaps matching TRBD1 (6 bases). V was pared by 10 bases and J by 8 bases, with 23 bases between. Germline V gives CDR1 SNHLY, CDR2 FYNNEI. The length of the CDR3 is 14 residues. The CDR3 region has the DNA TGTGCCACCAATCCCGAGACAGGCTACTCGGAAGCTTTCTTT. Amino acid sequence: CATNPETGYSEAFF.

In the case of this clonotype: A read error is likely, as this CDR3 ends without the conserved phenylalanine or tryptophan. V and J are TRBV7-3 and TRBJ2-3; 8 nucleotides agree with TRBD1. V was pared by 1 base and J by 0 bases, with 18 bases of the junction left unmatched. The germline CDR1 and CDR2 sequences are SGHTA and FQGTGA. There are 21 residues in the CDR3. The CDR3 sequence: CASSLNPSWAGGHPSTDTQYL. CDR3 in DNA: TGTGCCAGCAGCTTAAATCCCTCCTGGGCAGGGGGCCACCCTAGCACAGATACGCAGTATTTG.

This clonotype was found many times. The chain recombines TRBV7-2 with TRBJ1-4; D unresolved. Germline lookup yields CDR1 SGHTA and CDR2 FQGNSA. This CDR3 contains 16 residues. With 1 base removed from V and 3 bases from J, the gap between germline ends came to 12 bases. In DNA form, the CDR3 reads TGTGCCAGCAGCTTAGGTTGGCGGAAAGCTAATGAAAAACTGTTTTTT. Amino acid sequence: CASSLGWRKANEKLFF. The complete variable domain, with remaining parts taken from reference TRBV7-2 and TRBJ1-4, reads GAGVSQSPSNKVTEKGKDVELRCDPISGHTALYWYRQSLGQGLEFLIYFQGNSAPDKSGLPSDRFSAERTGGSVSTLTIQRTQQEDSAVYLCASSLGWRKANEKLFFGSGTQLSVL.

CDR3 loop: CASSSREVDTQYF. The DNA of the CDR3 is TGTGCCAGCAGCTCCCGGGAAGTAGATACGCAGTATTTT. The chain employs TRBV7-3 and TRBJ2-3; D may be TRBD2 (5 bases). The CDR3 has 13 residues. V shed 4 bases and J shed 5 bases, with 10 bases lying between them. The germline V gene encodes CDR1 SGHTA and CDR2 FQGTGA.

J is TRBJ2-7 and V is TRBV4-1; the match to TRBD2 covers 11 bases. Germline V gene data show CDR1 as MGHRA and CDR2 as YSYEKL. CDR3 size: 15 residues. V was clipped by 3 bases and J by 2 bases; unmatched bases: 3. In DNA, the CDR3 is TGCGCCAGCAGCCACCTAGCGGGAGGTACCTACGAGCAGTACTTC. This translates into CASSHLAGGTYEQYF.

In its sample, this clonotype was seen a few times. Just one base apart from a much larger clone, this may be a read error. The conserved phenylalanine or tryptophan is not found at the CDR3 terminus, so this likely reflects a read error. The chain uses TRBV11-2 and TRBJ2-5; D is unresolved. Germline V gene data show CDR1 as SGHAT and CDR2 as FQNNGV. V was cut by 2 bases and J by 4 bases, with 8 bases left in between. This CDR3 has 13 amino acids. CDR3 DNA: TGTGCCAGCAGCTTATCAGCGTCAGAGACCCAGTACTTA. Amino acids: CASSLSASETQYL.

V gene TRBV10-3 combines with J gene TRBJ1-1; TRBD1 agrees at 8 bases. The CDR3 covers 17 residues. Germline V gives CDR1 ENHRY, CDR2 SYGVKD. V lost 6 bases, J lost 6 bases, and 18 bases stayed unmatched. CDR3 nucleotides: TGTGCCATCAGAAATGGACAGGGAGGGTGGGGTTACGCTGAAGCTTTCTTT. Its translation: CAIRNGQGGWGYAEAFF.

J is TRBJ1-5 and V is TRBV20-1; D is unclear. V shed 5 bases and J shed 0 bases, with 17 bases lying between them. This CDR3 contains 16 residues. The germline V gene has CDR1 DFQATT and CDR2 SNEGSKA (reference sequence). This chain's CDR3 is CSAEGLWSNSNQPQHF. The CDR3 coding sequence is TGCAGTGCTGAGGGCCTCTGGTCGAATAGCAATCAGCCCCAGCATTTT.

This clonotype occurred a few times. The V and J genes are TRBV6-5 and TRBJ2-3, with unresolved D. CDR3 length equals 19 residues. The germline V and J ends were trimmed by 0 bases and 1 base, with 20 bases remaining between them. The germline V gene encodes CDR1 MNHEY and CDR2 SVGAGI. CDR3 DNA sequence: TGTGCCAGCAGTTACTCCGGTCAGCAGGTCCGGGCACGCACAGATACGCAGTATTTT. This encodes CASSYSGQQVRARTDTQYF.

Comments on this clonotype: The CDR3 carries no conserved terminal phenylalanine or tryptophan, so it likely arises from a read error. The limits of the CDR3 on the DNA are not certain, so only TCRdb's listed CDR3 is given. This rearrangement joins TRBV7-2 to TRBJ2-3; the D call TRBD1 from the table was never checked on the DNA. With termini counted, the CDR3 has 18 amino acids. From germline, CDR1 is SGHTA and CDR2 FQGNSA. CDR3 sequence: CASSLEGNSGGYTDTKYC.

V usage is TRBV28 and J usage is TRBJ1-5, with a tentative D call TRBD1 (6 bases). With 3 bases removed from V and 6 bases from J, the gap between germline ends came to 12 bases. Germline lookup yields CDR1 MDHEN and CDR2 SYDVKM. The CDR3 is made up of 14 amino acids. CDR3 nucleotides: TGTGCCAGCAGTTTGATGGGGGGCGGTCAGCCCCAGCATTTT. Translated: CASSLMGGGQPQHF.